One and the same sample provided the 16 T cell receptor beta chains below, sequenced in a study of T cell clonality in common variable immunodeficiency. Sequencing used immunoSEQ multiplex PCR; TCRdb keeps in-frame clones, though not all of them. The table lists roughly 58,000 clones, with no singletons. Material: peripheral blood mononuclear cells. These receptors were obtained from a person between 18 and 75 years old in good health.

This clone was seen at least ten times. Read data end 3 residues before the CDR3 end; the end is taken from the germline J gene. The chain employs TRBV29-1 and TRBJ2-1; 11 bases map to TRBD2. V shed 5 bases and J 7 bases; nucleotides not matched to a gene: 7. From germline, CDR1 is SQVTM and CDR2 ANQGSEA. The CDR3 loop spans 14 amino acids. The sequenced part of the CDR3 DNA is TGCAGCGTTCGAAGACTAGCGGGATGGAATGAG. Amino acid sequence: CSVRRLAGWNE. The whole CDR3 sequence reads CSVRRLAGWNEQFF.

This clone was counted many times. The read terminates 3 residues ahead of where the CDR3 ends, so the germline J gene completes it. The rearrangement links TRBV30 to TRBJ2-7; 11 nucleotides line up with TRBD2. The CDR3 is 15 residues long. The germline V gene encodes CDR1 GTSNPN and CDR2 SVGIG (reference sequence). V lost 3 bases, J lost 0 bases, and 4 bases stayed unmatched. The CDR3 protein is CAWRDLAGGSYEQYF. The DNA read from the CDR3 is TGTGCCTGGAGGGACCTAGCGGGAGGCTCCTACGAG.

This clone was observed many times. The CDR3 end falls 3 residues outside the read, so it is completed with the germline J gene. The V gene is TRBV20-1, the J gene TRBJ2-1; 7 bases are a match to TRBD2. The V segment lost 5 bases and the J segment 9 bases; nucleotides outside the gene matches: 13. Per germline, CDR1 DFQATT and CDR2 SNEGSKA (reference sequence). The CDR3 contains 14 residues. The CDR3 sequence: CSAGSGVLHTEQFF. The covered CDR3 bases are TGCAGTGCTGGGAGCGGGGTACTACACACTGAG.

With regard to this clone: A much larger clonotype is one base distant, so this may be a read error. The read ends 3 residues before the CDR3 terminus; that terminus is restored from the germline J gene. The V and J genes are TRBV18 and TRBJ2-1; 7 bases match TRBD2. The CDR3 consists of 18 residues. CDR1 is KGHSH, CDR2 LQKENI, per germline. The V and J ends lost 6 bases and 4 bases, in that order; junction bases with no gene match: 18. The CDR3 here is CASSPEAGLSAGYNEQFF. CDR3 bases read: TGTGCCAGCTCCCCGGAAGCGGGACTAAGCGCGGGGTACAATGAG.

This clone was recorded many times. The read terminates 3 residues ahead of where the CDR3 ends, so the germline J gene completes it. The J gene is TRBJ2-7, the V gene TRBV12-3 or TRBV12-4; 8 bases fit TRBD2. V trimming: 5 bases; J trimming: 4 bases; junction bases outside the gene matches: 7. The CDR3 spans 14 residues. The covered CDR3 bases are TGTGCCAGCAGTCTGAGCGGGAGTTGGTACGAG. Translation gives CASSLSGSWYE. The CDR3, in full, reads CASSLSGSWYEQYF.

This clone was seen many times. From the germline J gene comes the end of the CDR3, since the read stops 3 residues before it. The J gene is TRBJ2-7, the V gene TRBV7-9, with TRBD1 matching 9 bases. Germline V gene sequence: CDR1 SEHNR, CDR2 FQNEAQ (reference sequence). The CDR3 has 15 amino acids. Germline trimming cut 7 bases from V and 5 bases from J; bases unmatched to any gene: 12. The CDR3 spells CASTIPGQGIDEQYF. CDR3 DNA, as far as it was read: TGTGCCAGCACCATCCCGGGACAGGGTATCGACGAG.

This clone was counted at least ten times. The read is 3 residues too short to cover the CDR3 end, so that end is filled in from the germline J gene. The chain links TRBV20-1 to TRBJ2-3; 7 nucleotides agree with TRBD2. The J segment lost 4 bases and the V segment lost 1 base, leaving 17 bases of the junction unmatched. CDR3 length: 18 amino acids. Germline V CDR1 and CDR2: DFQATT, SNEGSKA (reference sequence). This CDR3 is CSARGAAELALGADTQYF. CDR3 DNA, as far as it was read: TGCAGTGCTAGAGGTGCCGCCGAACTAGCGCTTGGGGCAGATACG.

In its sample, this clone was seen a few times. The read gets to within 3 residues of the CDR3 end, and the germline J gene fills in the rest. This rearrangement joins TRBV18 to TRBJ1-2; perhaps TRBD1 as D (5 bases). The CDR3 runs to 17 residues. Per the germline V gene, CDR1 is KGHSH and CDR2 is LQKENI. The DNA read from the CDR3 is TGTGCCAGCTCACCGCCGGGACTAGCGGGGGGTACAGATACC. It translates to CASSPPGLAGGTDT. The whole CDR3 sequence is CASSPPGLAGGTDTYTF.

Ten or more counts support this clone. The CDR3 end falls 3 residues outside the read, so it is completed with the germline J gene. The rearrangement joins TRBV5-1 to TRBJ2-7; 10 nucleotides match TRBD2. The CDR3 runs to 14 residues. Per the germline V gene, CDR1 is SGHRS and CDR2 is YFSETQ. Losses at the gene ends were 4 bases for V and 5 bases for J; bases not matched to a gene: 6. CDR3 bases read: TGCGCCAGCAGCACCCTTCTAGCGGGAGACGAG. Translating it yields CASSTLLAGDE. The full CDR3 sequence reads CASSTLLAGDEQYF.

This clone was seen a handful of times. The read comes to an end 3 residues before the CDR3 does, leaving the germline J gene to fill in the end. The chain joins TRBV19 to TRBJ1-1, with 9 bases lining up with TRBD1. This CDR3 has 14 amino acids. The germline V gene has CDR1 LNHDA and CDR2 SQIVND (reference sequence). V lost 3 bases and J lost 2; bases outside the gene matches: 1. The CDR3 DNA, read in part, is TGTGCCAGTAGTATGGGACAGGGAAACACTGAA. This encodes CASSMGQGNTE. The whole CDR3 protein reads CASSMGQGNTEAFF.

This clone was counted at least ten times. The CDR3 extends 3 residues past the end of the read, so its final part is completed from the germline J gene. J is TRBJ2-1 and V is TRBV5-1; 12 nucleotides agree with TRBD2. There are 17 residues in the CDR3. V gave up 2 bases and J gave up 7 bases; unmatched junction bases: 10. Germline CDR1 and CDR2: SGHRS and YFSETQ. This CDR3 reads CASSFSPSGGASNEQFF. The covered CDR3 bases are TGCGCCAGCAGCTTCTCTCCTAGCGGGGGGGCCTCAAATGAG.

This clone was detected many times. The read ends 3 residues early relative to the CDR3; the germline J gene fills the gap. The chain recombines TRBV5-1 with TRBJ2-1, with TRBD2 matching over 7 bases. The CDR3 length is 16 residues. CDR1 and CDR2 from the germline V gene are SGHRS and YFSETQ. The ends lost 2 bases at V and 2 bases at J; junction bases unmatched: 7. CDR3 bases read: TGCGCCAGCAGCTTACGACTAGCCGAGACCTACAATGAG. Its translation: CASSLRLAETYNE. The CDR3 in its entirety is CASSLRLAETYNEQFF.

At least ten counts were recorded for this clone. The sequence runs out 3 residues before the end of the CDR3; the remainder is reconstructed from the germline J gene. The chain combines TRBV7-7 with TRBJ1-5, with 9 bases matching TRBD1. This CDR3 spans 18 amino acids. Trimming took 1 base from V and 4 from J; bases not matched to a gene: 11. CDR1 and CDR2 from the germline V gene are SSHAT and FNYEAQ (reference sequence). The sequenced part of the CDR3 DNA is TGTGCCAGCAGCTTAGACCCCGGTGACAGGGGGGAGAATCAGCCC. Translated, it gives CASSLDPGDRGENQP. The entire CDR3 is CASSLDPGDRGENQPQHF.

This clone was counted many times. The read ends 3 residues before the CDR3 terminus; that terminus is restored from the germline J gene. The chain couples TRBV11-2 to TRBJ2-4, with 8 bases lining up with TRBD2. The V gene end was trimmed by 4 bases and the J gene end by 8 bases; junction bases not matched to a gene: 10. Germline lookup yields CDR1 SGHAT and CDR2 FQNNGV. CDR3 length equals 15 residues. The covered CDR3 bases are TGTGCCAGCAGCTGGATTCGGGGGGGCCAGGACATT. Translated, it gives CASSWIRGGQDI. The CDR3 reads in full as CASSWIRGGQDIQYF.

Many counts were recorded for this clone. The read falls 3 residues short of the CDR3 end, and the missing part is taken from the germline J gene. The genes are TRBV6-4 and TRBJ1-6; possible D gene TRBD1, 5 bases. Germline CDR1 reads MRHNA; CDR2 reads SNTAGT. This CDR3 has 15 amino acids. The V end was cut by 0 bases, the J end by 7 bases, with 10 bases between. CDR3 DNA (partial): TGTGCCAGCAGTGACTCTTCAGGGCCAAATTCACCC. Amino acids: CASSDSSGPNSP. The CDR3, in full, reads CASSDSSGPNSPLHF.

In the case of this clone: The sequenced fragment ends 3 residues before the CDR3 boundary, so the rest is inferred from the germline J gene. V is TRBV7-9 and J is TRBJ2-1; 9 positions match TRBD2. Per germline, CDR1 SEHNR and CDR2 FQNEAQ (reference sequence). The length of the CDR3 is 15 residues. The trim removed 5 bases at V and 7 bases at J, leaving 9 bases unmatched. CDR3 sequence: CASSPGRGGENEQFF. The sequenced CDR3 bases are TGTGCCAGCAGCCCGGGCCGCGGGGGGGAGAATGAG.